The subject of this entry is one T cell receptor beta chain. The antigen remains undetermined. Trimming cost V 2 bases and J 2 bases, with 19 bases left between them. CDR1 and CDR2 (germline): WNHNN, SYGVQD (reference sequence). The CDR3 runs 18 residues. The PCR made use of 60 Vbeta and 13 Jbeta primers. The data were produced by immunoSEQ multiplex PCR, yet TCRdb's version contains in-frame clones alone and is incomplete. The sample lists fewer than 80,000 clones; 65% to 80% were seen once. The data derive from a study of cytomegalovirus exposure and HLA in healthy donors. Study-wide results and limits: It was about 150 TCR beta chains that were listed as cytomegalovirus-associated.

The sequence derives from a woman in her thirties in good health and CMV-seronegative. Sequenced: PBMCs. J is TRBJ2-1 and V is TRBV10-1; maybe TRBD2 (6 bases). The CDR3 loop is CASSEQLGRDSPYNEQFF. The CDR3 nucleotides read TGCGCCAGCAGTGAGCAGCTTGGGCGGGACTCCCCCTACAATGAGCAGTTCTTC.